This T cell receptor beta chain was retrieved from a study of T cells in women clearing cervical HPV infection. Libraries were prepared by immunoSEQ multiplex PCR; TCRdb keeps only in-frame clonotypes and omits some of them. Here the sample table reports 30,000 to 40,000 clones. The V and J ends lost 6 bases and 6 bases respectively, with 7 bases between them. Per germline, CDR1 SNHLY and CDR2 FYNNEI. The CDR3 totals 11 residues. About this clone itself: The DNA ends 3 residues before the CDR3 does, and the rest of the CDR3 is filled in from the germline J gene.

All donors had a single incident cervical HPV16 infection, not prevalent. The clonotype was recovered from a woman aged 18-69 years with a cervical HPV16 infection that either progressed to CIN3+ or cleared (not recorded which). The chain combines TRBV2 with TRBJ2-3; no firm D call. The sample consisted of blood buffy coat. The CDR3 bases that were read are TGTGCCAGCAGCCCAGCGGATACG. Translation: CASSPADT. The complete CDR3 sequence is CASSPADTQYF. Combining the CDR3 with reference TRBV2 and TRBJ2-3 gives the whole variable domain EPEVTQTPSHQVTQMGQEVILRCVPISNHLYFYWYRQILGQKVEFLVSFYNNEISEKSEIFDDQFSVERPDGSNFTLKIRSTKLEDSAMYFCASSPADTQYFGPGTRLTVL.